This T cell receptor (beta chain) emerged from a study of cytomegalovirus exposure and HLA in healthy donors. Study-wide results and limits: A later analysis reportedly found fewer N-insertions in an Asian-associated ancestry cluster than the roughly 680-donor mean. A later analysis, which compared TCR beta chains of equal frequency, found the HLA-associated ones more clonally expanded. Most TCR sequences were uncommon, yet certain public TCRs appeared in many donors.

With respect to this clone: No antigen is known for it.

Researchers ran the PCR with 60 Vbeta and 13 Jbeta primers. The assay was immunoSEQ multiplex PCR, and TCRdb's table has in-frame clones only and misses some. This sample has around 120,000 clones, with 70% to 85% found just once. Trimming removed 1 base from V and 8 bases from J; junction bases left unmatched: 5. Germline CDR1 LNHNV, CDR2 YYDKDF (reference sequence). The CDR3 is 15 residues long. The clonotype comes from a woman between 45 and 65 years old in good health and CMV-seropositive. The sample was PBMCs. This chain connects TRBV15 to TRBJ2-1; 10 positions agree with TRBD2. The CDR3 DNA follows: TGTGCCACCAGCAGAGCCGGGACTAGCGAGGATGAGCAGTTCTTC. Translation: CATSRAGTSEDEQFF.